This T cell receptor (beta chain) was found in a study of blood T cell repertoires in COVID-19. Study-level information: Donors in the United States, Italy and Spain gave samples during acute or convalescent COVID-19. PBMCs, B-cell-depleted T cells, or T cells provided the cDNA or gDNA that made up the material.

Original processing notes: Using reference gene primer amplification, nucleated cell counts were estimated. Produced via immunoSEQ multiplex PCR; TCRdb's table is partial and in-frame only. The DNA was the basis for D and trimming; V, J and clone size are from that table. The sample lists about 520,000 clones, approximately 85% seen once, with approximately 3.2% in the top ten. The CDR3 extends over 15 amino acids. Between the trimmed V and J ends, which lost 2 bases and 1 base, there was a span of 12 bases. Per the germline V gene, CDR1 is SGHNT and CDR2 is YYREEE (reference sequence). Input material: peripheral blood. The chain is built from TRBV5-4 and TRBJ1-2; TRBD1 is a possible D gene (6 bases). The sequence was collected from a human donor in a cohort sampled during active COVID-19. The CDR3 protein is CASSLTGSLNYGYTF. Written as DNA, the CDR3 is TGTGCCAGCAGCTTAACAGGGTCCCTTAACTATGGCTACACCTTC.